This T cell receptor beta chain was documented in a study of blood T cell repertoires in COVID-19. Study at large: T cells, B-cell-depleted T cells, or PBMCs supplied cDNA or gDNA.

Sequencing was performed with immunoSEQ multiplex PCR; in TCRdb, only in-frame clones are kept and a portion is missing. In the table there are over 150,000 clones, approximately 86% of which are singletons. Germline CDR1 and CDR2: SGHRS and YFSETQ. There are 15 residues in the CDR3. Trimming removed 0 bases from V and 4 bases from J, with 10 bases in between. The chain employs TRBV5-1 and TRBJ1-4, with a possible D match to TRBD1 (5 bases). Sample: peripheral blood. This sequence originates from a man younger than 45 with acute or convalescent COVID-19. The CDR3 region is CASSLAQGVNEKLFF. CDR3 nucleotides: TGCGCCAGCAGCTTGGCCCAGGGTGTTAATGAAAAACTGTTTTTT.